Presented here are 28 T cell receptor beta chains from one specimen sequenced in a study of OX40 agonist ivuxolimab in advanced cancers. Some clones are missing from TCRdb's copy, which holds only in-frame ones; the method was immunoSEQ multiplex PCR. The sample includes about 82,000 clones, just over 85% seen only once; the top ten take approximately 0.8%. The sample was CD4+ or CD8+ T cells sorted from blood, taken in a trial of the OX40 agonist ivuxolimab. Every receptor here comes from an adult with an advanced solid tumor such as melanoma, head and neck, liver or kidney cancer.

The chain has TRBV9 and TRBJ2-5, with 7 bases that match TRBD1. Looked up from germline, CDR1 is SGDLS and CDR2 is YYNGEE. The CDR3 runs to 16 residues. V shed 2 bases, J shed 5 bases, and the junction held 12 bases outside the gene matches. In DNA, the CDR3 is TGTGCCAGCAGCGTCAGCCCGGGACAGACGATTGAGACCCAGTACTTC. Protein product: CASSVSPGQTIETQYF. Supplemented by reference TRBV9 and TRBJ2-5, the full variable domain reads DSGVTQTPKHLITATGQRVTLRCSPRSGDLSVYWYQQSLDQGLQFLIQYYNGEERAKGNILERFSAQQFPDLHSELNLSSLELGDSALYFCASSVSPGQTIETQYFGPGTRLLVL.

The CDR3 region has the DNA TGTGCCAGCAGTTTATCCCTAGCGTCAGTCTATGGCTACACCTTC. It encodes CASSLSLASVYGYTF. The chain combines TRBV28 with TRBJ1-2; D unclear. There are 15 residues in the CDR3. Germline CDR1 and CDR2: MDHEN and SYDVKM. The V end lost 1 base, the J end lost 4 bases, and 13 bases lay between the germline ends.

The CDR3 loop is CASSSGGGGGTGELFF. CDR3 coding DNA: TGTGCCAGCAGCTCCGGAGGGGGAGGCGGCACCGGGGAGCTGTTTTTT. The chain uses TRBV7-9 and TRBJ2-2, with D perhaps being TRBD1 or TRBD2 (6 bases each). CDR3 size: 16 residues. Germline assignment: CDR1 SEHNR and CDR2 FQNEAQ (reference sequence). Trimming shortened V by 4 bases and J by 4 bases, and 16 bases separated the two germline ends.

V is TRBV5-1 and J is TRBJ2-7; 7 bases line up with TRBD1. After removal of 3 bases from V and 0 bases from J, the junction contained 6 bases not matched to a gene. Germline V gene data show CDR1 as SGHRS and CDR2 as YFSETQ. This CDR3 comprises 15 residues. CDR3 in amino acids: CASSWGTAFSYEQYF. CDR3 DNA sequence: TGCGCCAGCAGCTGGGGGACAGCATTCTCCTACGAGCAGTACTTC.

The chain links TRBV7-9 to TRBJ2-3; 10 bases are shared with TRBD1. V lost 6 bases to trimming and J lost 3 bases; unmatched junction nucleotides: 0. The V gene's germline CDR1 is SEHNR and CDR2 FQNEAQ (reference sequence). The CDR3 length is 13 residues. CDR3 loop: CASRDRGTDTQYF. The CDR3 nucleotides read TGTGCCAGCAGGGACAGGGGGACAGATACGCAGTATTTT.

The chain uses TRBV10-1 and TRBJ2-2, with D possibly TRBD2 on 6 matching bases. CDR3 length: 14 amino acids. V shed 10 bases and J shed 5 bases, with 17 bases lying between them. Looked up from germline, CDR1 is WNHNN and CDR2 is SYGVQD (reference sequence). The CDR3 protein is CANPRGGVTGELFF. The CDR3 DNA reads as TGCGCCAACCCCCGGGGCGGGGTAACCGGGGAGCTGTTTTTT.

The chain uses TRBV7-2 and TRBJ1-5, with 8 bases that match TRBD1. The CDR3 consists of 18 residues. CDR1 is SGHTA and CDR2 is FQGNSA in the germline V gene. The V and J ends lost 2 bases and 0 bases, in that order; junction bases with no gene match: 9. CDR3 bases: TGTGCCAGCAGCTTACCGATACGGACAGGGTTTAGCAATCAGCCCCAGCATTTT. This gives the protein CASSLPIRTGFSNQPQHF.

V usage is TRBV7-2 and J usage is TRBJ1-4, with no clear D. CDR3 length equals 13 residues. Germline V gives CDR1 SGHTA, CDR2 FQGNSA. V lost 2 bases and J lost 2, with 3 bases in between. Written as DNA, the CDR3 is TGTGCCAGCAGCTTAAGCACTAATGAAAAACTGTTTTTT. Translation gives CASSLSTNEKLFF.

V and J are TRBV4-1 and TRBJ2-7; a weak D match, TRBD1 (6 bases). Germline V gene sequence: CDR1 MGHRA, CDR2 YSYEKL. This CDR3 contains 15 residues. V gave up 1 base and J gave up 0 bases, with 10 bases separating them. This CDR3 is CASSQVYRASYEQYF. In DNA form, the CDR3 reads TGCGCCAGCAGCCAAGTCTACAGGGCCTCCTACGAGCAGTACTTC.

V is TRBV7-2 and J is TRBJ2-1; no reliable D call. This CDR3 is 14 amino acids long. Per the germline V gene, CDR1 is SGHTA and CDR2 is FQGNSA. The germline V and J ends were trimmed by 1 base and 9 bases, with 13 bases remaining between them. CDR3 amino acids: CASSLGGFMGEQFF. The CDR3 region has the DNA TGTGCCAGCAGCTTAGGTGGTTTCATGGGTGAGCAGTTCTTC.

The V and J genes are TRBV7-2 and TRBJ1-2; D uncertain. Germline lookup yields CDR1 SGHTA and CDR2 FQGNSA. The V and J ends lost 0 bases and 6 bases respectively, with 14 bases between them. The CDR3 is made up of 15 amino acids. DNA for the CDR3: TGTGCCAGCAGCTTAGCTTGGGGATCTCAGGATGGCTACACCTTC. Amino acid sequence: CASSLAWGSQDGYTF.

CDR3 sequence (DNA): TGTGCCAGCAGCTTAGGCCCTTCAAGCAATCAGCCCCAGCATTTT. Encoded protein: CASSLGPSSNQPQHF. The V and J genes are TRBV11-3 and TRBJ1-5; no reliable D call. V shed 1 base and J shed 1 base, with 8 bases lying between them. Germline V gives CDR1 SGHNT, CDR2 YENEEA. This CDR3 has 15 residues.

The chain combines TRBV5-5 with TRBJ1-4; D unresolved. This CDR3 is 15 amino acids long. Deletions cut 2 bases from V and 5 bases from J, with 13 bases between. In germline, CDR1 is SGHKS, CDR2 YYEKEE (reference sequence). The CDR3 bases are TGTGCCAGCAGCTTATCGTCTAGACGCAATGAAAAACTGTTTTTT. Protein: CASSLSSRRNEKLFF.

The CDR3 here is CASSLVAGGSEQYF. The DNA for the CDR3 is TGTGCCAGCAGCTTGGTGGCGGGAGGGTCTGAGCAGTACTTC. The chain couples TRBV5-4 to TRBJ2-7, with 9 bases identical to TRBD2. This CDR3 contains 14 residues. With V trimmed by 0 bases and J by 7 bases, 5 bases remained unmatched. Germline V gene data show CDR1 as SGHNT and CDR2 as YYREEE (reference sequence).

The J gene is TRBJ1-1, the V gene TRBV18; D gene ambiguous. From germline, CDR1 is KGHSH and CDR2 LQKENI. The CDR3 is 14 amino acids. V was cut by 5 bases and J by 2 bases, with 12 bases left in between. CDR3 sequence reads: CASSYGGVNTEAFF. CDR3 coding DNA: TGTGCCAGCTCATACGGTGGGGTCAACACTGAAGCTTTCTTT.

This clone was detected a few times. The chain is built from TRBV18 and TRBJ1-1; tentatively, D is TRBD1 (5 bases). V lost 6 bases to trimming and J lost 0 bases, with 11 bases between them. The CDR3 has 14 residues. CDR1 and CDR2 from the germline V gene are KGHSH and LQKENI. DNA for the CDR3: TGTGCCAGCTCTCGACAGAGGATGAACACTGAAGCTTTCTTT. Translation: CASSRQRMNTEAFF. The full variable domain, rest sourced from reference TRBV18 and TRBJ1-1, is NAGVMQNPRHLVRRRGQEARLRCSPMKGHSHVYWYRQLPEEGLKFMVYLQKENIIDESGMPKERFSAEFPKEGPSILRIQQVVRGDSAAYFCASSRQRMNTEAFFGQGTRLTVV.

The J gene is TRBJ1-4, the V gene TRBV28; D call uncertain. This CDR3 has 12 residues. Trimming shortened V by 6 bases and J by 10 bases, and 12 bases separated the two germline ends. Germline assignment: CDR1 MDHEN and CDR2 SYDVKM. The CDR3 reads CASRAGSGKLFF. In DNA, the CDR3 is TGTGCCAGCAGGGCCGGGAGTGGAAAACTGTTTTTT.

The rearrangement joins TRBV7-6 to TRBJ2-6; D not certain. The CDR3 sequence is 12 residues long. Deletions cut 8 bases from V and 0 bases from J, with 2 bases between. The germline V gene encodes CDR1 SGHVS and CDR2 FNYEAQ. The CDR3 protein is CASLSGANVLTF. CDR3 DNA sequence: TGTGCCAGCCTCTCTGGGGCCAACGTCCTGACTTTC.

This sequence joins TRBV7-2 and TRBJ1-5; D not resolved. CDR3 length: 12 residues. V dropped 5 bases and J dropped 4 bases, with 6 bases sitting between them. Germline CDR1 is SGHTA and CDR2 is FQGNSA. CDR3: CASSPYNQPQHF. The DNA of the CDR3 is TGTGCCAGCAGCCCATATAATCAGCCCCAGCATTTT.

The chain employs TRBV4-3 and TRBJ2-7; 7 bases match TRBD2. CDR1 is LGHNA and CDR2 is YSLEER in the germline V gene. The CDR3 sequence is 15 residues long. J lost 7 bases, V lost 0 bases, and 9 bases had no gene match. The CDR3 sequence is CASSQDLAGFMEQYF. CDR3 nucleotides: TGCGCCAGCAGCCAAGATTTAGCGGGCTTTATGGAGCAGTACTTC.

The chain carries TRBV6-4 and TRBJ2-1, with 7 bases identical to TRBD2. CDR1 is MRHNA and CDR2 is SNTAGT in the germline V gene. The CDR3 is 15 residues long. The junction had 5 bases not matched to a gene; V was cut back by 3 bases and J by 3 bases. DNA for the CDR3: TGTGCCAGCAGTGAACCGGGACTATTCTACAATGAGCAGTTCTTC. It translates to CASSEPGLFYNEQFF.

The chain uses TRBV29-1 and TRBJ2-6; D not certain. V lost 4 bases and J 3 bases, leaving 4 bases between the germline ends. This CDR3 contains 12 residues. Germline V CDR1 and CDR2: SQVTM, ANQGSEA. CDR3 protein: CSVAGGANVLTF. The CDR3 bases are TGCAGCGTTGCGGGTGGGGCCAACGTCCTGACTTTC.

Here the CDR3 reads CASSTAGTSGRYEQYF. The CDR3 region has the DNA TGTGCCAGCTCAACCGCGGGGACTAGCGGGAGATACGAGCAGTACTTC. V usage is TRBV18 and J usage is TRBJ2-7, with 14 bases identical to TRBD2. Germline CDR1 is KGHSH and CDR2 is LQKENI. V trimming: 5 bases; J trimming: 4 bases; junction bases outside the gene matches: 7. The CDR3 is made up of 16 amino acids.

This clone was observed a few times. The chain uses TRBV6-5 and TRBJ2-1; 10 bases map to TRBD2. J was trimmed by 12 bases and V by 6 bases; bases with no gene match: 11. The CDR3 totals 14 residues. Germline V gene lookup returns CDR1 MNHEY and CDR2 SVGAGI. The CDR3 here is CASRPSGRTPGQFF. DNA for the CDR3: TGTGCCAGCAGGCCTAGCGGGAGAACCCCAGGGCAGTTCTTC.

The chain employs TRBV5-4 and TRBJ2-5; D may be TRBD1 or TRBD2 (6 bases each). Trimming shortened V by 3 bases and J by 4 bases, and 13 bases separated the two germline ends. The CDR3 length is 14 residues. Germline lookup yields CDR1 SGHNT and CDR2 YYREEE (reference sequence). The CDR3 region has the DNA TGTGCCAGCAGCTCAACAACGGGGGCAGAGACCCAGTACTTC. As protein: CASSSTTGAETQYF.

The chain links TRBV9 to TRBJ2-1; possibly TRBD2 for D (6 bases). The CDR3 has 16 amino acids. Germline loops: CDR1 SGDLS, CDR2 YYNGEE. V was clipped by 6 bases and J by 8 bases, with 24 bases between them. CDR3 sequence reads: CASTPVGAGGVDEQFF. CDR3 nucleotide sequence: TGTGCCAGCACTCCGGTGGGAGCCGGGGGAGTCGATGAGCAGTTCTTC.

This rearrangement joins TRBV18 to TRBJ2-1, with D perhaps matching TRBD2 (6 bases). CDR1 and CDR2 (germline): KGHSH, LQKENI. V lost 8 bases and J 5 bases, leaving 19 bases between the germline ends. This CDR3 is 15 amino acids long. The CDR3 region is CASPPAGNRNNEQFF. Here the CDR3 DNA reads TGTGCCAGCCCTCCGGCGGGGAATCGGAACAATGAGCAGTTCTTC.

The chain is built from TRBV20-1 and TRBJ1-2, with D perhaps TRBD1 (5 bases). Germline V gene data show CDR1 as DFQATT and CDR2 as SNEGSKA (reference sequence). The V and J ends lost 4 bases and 6 bases respectively, with 9 bases between them. This CDR3 spans 11 amino acids. CDR3 protein: CSATGDHGYTF. The CDR3 DNA follows: TGCAGTGCTACCGGGGACCATGGCTACACCTTC.